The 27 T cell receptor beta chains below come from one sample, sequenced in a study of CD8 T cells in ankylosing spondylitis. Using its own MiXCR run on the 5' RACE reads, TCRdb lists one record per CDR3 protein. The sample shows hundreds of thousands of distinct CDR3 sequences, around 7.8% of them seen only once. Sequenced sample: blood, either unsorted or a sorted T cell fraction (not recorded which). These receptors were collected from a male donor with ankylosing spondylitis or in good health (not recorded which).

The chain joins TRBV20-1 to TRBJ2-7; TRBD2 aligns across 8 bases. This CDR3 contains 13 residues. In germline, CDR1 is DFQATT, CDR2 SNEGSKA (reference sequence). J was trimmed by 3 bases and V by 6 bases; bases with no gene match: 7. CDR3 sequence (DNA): TGCAGTGCCCGGGGGGGGGCTGACTACGAGCAGTACTTC. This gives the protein CSARGGADYEQYF.

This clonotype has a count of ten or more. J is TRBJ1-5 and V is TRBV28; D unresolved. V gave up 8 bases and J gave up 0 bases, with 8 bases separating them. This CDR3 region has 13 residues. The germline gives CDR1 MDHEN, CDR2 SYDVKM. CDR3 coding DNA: TGTGCCAGCGTTTGGGGTAGCAATCAGCCCCAGCATTTT. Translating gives CASVWGSNQPQHF. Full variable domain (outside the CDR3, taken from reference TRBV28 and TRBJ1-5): DVKVTQSSRYLVKRTGEKVFLECVQDMDHENMFWYRQDPGLGLRLIYFSYDVKMKEKGDIPEGYSVSREKKERFSLILESASTNQTSMYLCASVWGSNQPQHFGDGTRLSIL.

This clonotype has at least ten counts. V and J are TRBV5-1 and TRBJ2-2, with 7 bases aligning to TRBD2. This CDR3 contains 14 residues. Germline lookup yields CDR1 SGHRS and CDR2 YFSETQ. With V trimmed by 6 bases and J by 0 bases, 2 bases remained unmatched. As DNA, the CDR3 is TGCGCCAGCACTAGCGGAACGAACACCGGGGAGCTGTTTTTT. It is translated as CASTSGTNTGELFF.

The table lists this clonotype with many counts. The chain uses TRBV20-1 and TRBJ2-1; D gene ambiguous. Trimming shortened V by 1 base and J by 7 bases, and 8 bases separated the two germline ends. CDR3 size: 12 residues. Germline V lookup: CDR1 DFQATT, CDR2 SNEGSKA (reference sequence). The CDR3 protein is CSARVRWNEQFF. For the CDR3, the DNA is TGCAGTGCTAGAGTGAGGTGGAATGAGCAGTTCTTC.

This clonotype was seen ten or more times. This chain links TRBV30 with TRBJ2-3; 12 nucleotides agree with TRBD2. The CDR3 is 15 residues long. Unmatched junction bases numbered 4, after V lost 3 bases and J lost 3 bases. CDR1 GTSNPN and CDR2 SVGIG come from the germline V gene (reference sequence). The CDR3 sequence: CAWSRLAGETDTQYF. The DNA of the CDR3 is TGTGCCTGGAGCCGACTAGCGGGAGAAACAGATACGCAGTATTTT.

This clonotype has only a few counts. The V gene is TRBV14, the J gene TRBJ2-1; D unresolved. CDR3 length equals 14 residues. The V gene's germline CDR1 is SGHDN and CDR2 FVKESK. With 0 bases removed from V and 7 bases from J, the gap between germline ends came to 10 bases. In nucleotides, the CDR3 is TGTGCCAGCAGCCAAGAGTTGGTATCTAATGAGCAGTTCTTC. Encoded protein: CASSQELVSNEQFF. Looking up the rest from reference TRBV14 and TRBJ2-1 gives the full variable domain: EAGVTQFPSHSVIEKGQTVTLRCDPISGHDNLYWYRRVMGKEIKFLLHFVKESKQDESGMPNNRFLAERTGGTYSTLKVQPAELEDSGVYFCASSQELVSNEQFFGPGTRLTVL.

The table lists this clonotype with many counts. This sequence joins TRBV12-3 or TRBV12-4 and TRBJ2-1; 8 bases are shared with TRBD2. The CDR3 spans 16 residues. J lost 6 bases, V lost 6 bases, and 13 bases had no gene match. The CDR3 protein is CASSLARGGLGNEQFF. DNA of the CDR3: TGTGCCAGCAGCCTAGCACGGGGGGGCCTGGGCAATGAGCAGTTCTTC.

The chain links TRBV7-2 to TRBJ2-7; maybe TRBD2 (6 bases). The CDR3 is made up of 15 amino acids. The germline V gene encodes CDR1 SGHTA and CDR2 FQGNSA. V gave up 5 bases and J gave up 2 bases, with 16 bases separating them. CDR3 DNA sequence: TGTGCCAGCAGCCCAGGAGTAGGAGGGGCCTACGAGCAGTACTTC. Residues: CASSPGVGGAYEQYF. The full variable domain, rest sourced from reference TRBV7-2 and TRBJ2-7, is GAGVSQSPSNKVTEKGKDVELRCDPISGHTALYWYRQSLGQGLEFLIYFQGNSAPDKSGLPSDRFSAERTGGSVSTLTIQRTQQEDSAVYLCASSPGVGGAYEQYFGPGTRLTVT.

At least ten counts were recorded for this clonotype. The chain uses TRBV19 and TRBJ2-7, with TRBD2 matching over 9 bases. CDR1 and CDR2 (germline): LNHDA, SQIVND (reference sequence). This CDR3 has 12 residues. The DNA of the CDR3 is TGTTCGTCGGGACTAGCTTCCTACGAGCAGTACTTC. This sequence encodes CSSGLASYEQYF.

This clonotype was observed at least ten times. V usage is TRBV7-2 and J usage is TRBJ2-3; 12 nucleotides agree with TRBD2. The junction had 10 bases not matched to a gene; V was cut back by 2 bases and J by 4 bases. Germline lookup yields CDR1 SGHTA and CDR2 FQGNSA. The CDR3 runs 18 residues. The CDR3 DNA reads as TGTGCCAGCAGCTTAAGGCTAGCGGGAGGGCCGGGCCCAGATACGCAGTATTTT. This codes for CASSLRLAGGPGPDTQYF.

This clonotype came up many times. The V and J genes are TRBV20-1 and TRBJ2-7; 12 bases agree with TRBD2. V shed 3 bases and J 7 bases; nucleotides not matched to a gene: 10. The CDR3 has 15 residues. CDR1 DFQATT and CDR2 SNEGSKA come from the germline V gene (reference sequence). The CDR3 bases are TGCAGTGCTAGGCCCGGGACTAGCGGGTTGAGGGAGCAGTACTTC. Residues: CSARPGTSGLREQYF.

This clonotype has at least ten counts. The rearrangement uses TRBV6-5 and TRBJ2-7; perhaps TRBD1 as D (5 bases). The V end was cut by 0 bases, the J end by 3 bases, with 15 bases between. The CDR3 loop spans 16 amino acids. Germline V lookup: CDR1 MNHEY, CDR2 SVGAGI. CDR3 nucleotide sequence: TGTGCCAGCAGTTACTCTATCCCTCGACAGTTCTACGAGCAGTACTTC. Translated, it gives CASSYSIPRQFYEQYF.

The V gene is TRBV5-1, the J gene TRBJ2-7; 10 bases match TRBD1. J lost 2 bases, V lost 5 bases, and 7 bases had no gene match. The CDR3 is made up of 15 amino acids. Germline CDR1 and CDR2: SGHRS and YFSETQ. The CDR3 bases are TGCGCCAGCAGTTACGGGACAGGGGATGCCTACGAGCAGTACTTC. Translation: CASSYGTGDAYEQYF.

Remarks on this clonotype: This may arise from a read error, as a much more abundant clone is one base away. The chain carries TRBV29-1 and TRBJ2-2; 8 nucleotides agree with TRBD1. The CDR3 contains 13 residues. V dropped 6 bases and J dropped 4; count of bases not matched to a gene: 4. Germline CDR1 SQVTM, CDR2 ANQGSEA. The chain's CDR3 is CSVRQGSTGELFF. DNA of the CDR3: TGCAGCGTAAGACAGGGGAGCACCGGGGAGCTGTTTTTT.

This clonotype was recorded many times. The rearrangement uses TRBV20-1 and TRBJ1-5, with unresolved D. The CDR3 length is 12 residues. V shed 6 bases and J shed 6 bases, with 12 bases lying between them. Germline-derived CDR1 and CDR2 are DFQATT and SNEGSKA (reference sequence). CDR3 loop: CSAIEGGQPQHF. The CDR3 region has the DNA TGCAGTGCCATAGAGGGAGGTCAGCCCCAGCATTTT.

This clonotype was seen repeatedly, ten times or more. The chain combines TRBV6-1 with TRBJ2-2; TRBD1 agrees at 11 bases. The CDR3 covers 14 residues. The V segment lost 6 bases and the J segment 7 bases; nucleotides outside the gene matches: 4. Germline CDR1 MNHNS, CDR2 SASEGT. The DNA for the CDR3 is TGTGCCAGCAGCCCGGGACAGGGGGTCGGGGAGCTGTTTTTT. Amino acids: CASSPGQGVGELFF.

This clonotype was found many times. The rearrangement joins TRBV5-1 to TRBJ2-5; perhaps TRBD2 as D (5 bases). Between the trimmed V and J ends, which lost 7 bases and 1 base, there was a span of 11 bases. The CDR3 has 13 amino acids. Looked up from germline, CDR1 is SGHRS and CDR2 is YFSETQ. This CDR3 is CASRTLAQETQYF. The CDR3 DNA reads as TGCGCCAGCCGGACCCTAGCCCAAGAGACCCAGTACTTC. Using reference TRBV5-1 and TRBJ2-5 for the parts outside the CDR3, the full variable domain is KAGVTQTPRYLIKTRGQQVTLSCSPISGHRSVSWYQQTPGQGLQFLFEYFSETQRNKGNFPGRFSGRQFSNSRSEMNVSTLELGDSALYLCASRTLAQETQYFGPGTRLLVL.

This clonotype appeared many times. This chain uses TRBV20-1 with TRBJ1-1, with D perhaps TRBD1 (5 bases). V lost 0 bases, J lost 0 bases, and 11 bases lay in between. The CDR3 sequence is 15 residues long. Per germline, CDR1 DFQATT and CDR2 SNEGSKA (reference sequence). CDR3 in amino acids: CSAREVGALNTEAFF. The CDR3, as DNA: TGCAGTGCTAGAGAAGTCGGGGCCCTGAACACTGAAGCTTTCTTT.

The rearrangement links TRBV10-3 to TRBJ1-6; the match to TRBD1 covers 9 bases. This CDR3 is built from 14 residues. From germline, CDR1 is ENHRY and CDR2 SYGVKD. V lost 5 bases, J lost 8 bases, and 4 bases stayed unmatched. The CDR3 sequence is CAISKRQGDSPLHF. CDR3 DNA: TGTGCCATCAGTAAACGACAGGGGGATTCACCCCTCCACTTT.

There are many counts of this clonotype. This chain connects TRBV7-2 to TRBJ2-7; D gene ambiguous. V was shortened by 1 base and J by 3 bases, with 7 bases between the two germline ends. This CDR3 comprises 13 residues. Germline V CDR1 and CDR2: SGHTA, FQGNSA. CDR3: CASSLDPRYEQYF. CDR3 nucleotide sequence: TGTGCCAGCAGCTTAGATCCTCGCTACGAGCAGTACTTC.

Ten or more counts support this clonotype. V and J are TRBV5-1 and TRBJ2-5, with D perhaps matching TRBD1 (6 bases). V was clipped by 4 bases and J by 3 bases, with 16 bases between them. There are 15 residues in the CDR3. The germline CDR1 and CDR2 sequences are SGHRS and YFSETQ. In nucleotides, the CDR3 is TGCGCCAGCAGCATGGTCGCCAGGGGTGAAGAGACCCAGTACTTC. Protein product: CASSMVARGEETQYF.

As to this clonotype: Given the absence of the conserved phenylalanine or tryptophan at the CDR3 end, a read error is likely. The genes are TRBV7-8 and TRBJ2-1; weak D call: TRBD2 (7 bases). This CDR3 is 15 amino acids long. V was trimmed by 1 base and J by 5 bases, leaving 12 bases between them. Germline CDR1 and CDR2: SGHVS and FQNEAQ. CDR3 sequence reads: CASSLVGGADNEQFL. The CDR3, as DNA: TGTGCCAGCAGCTTAGTTGGGGGGGCCGACAATGAGCAGTTCCTC.

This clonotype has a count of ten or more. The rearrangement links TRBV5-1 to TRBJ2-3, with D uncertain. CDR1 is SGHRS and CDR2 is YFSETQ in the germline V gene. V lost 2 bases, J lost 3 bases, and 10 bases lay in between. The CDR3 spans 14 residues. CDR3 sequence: CASSFLDRTDTQYF. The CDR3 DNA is TGCGCCAGCAGCTTCCTAGATCGTACAGATACGCAGTATTTT.

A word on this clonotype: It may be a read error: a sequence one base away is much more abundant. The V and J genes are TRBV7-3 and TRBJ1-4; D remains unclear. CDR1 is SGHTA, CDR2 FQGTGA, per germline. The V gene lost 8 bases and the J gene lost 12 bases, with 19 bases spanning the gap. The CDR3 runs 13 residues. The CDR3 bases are TGTGCCAGCGGCCTGGGCCCGCCCGGGGAACTGTTTTTT. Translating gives CASGLGPPGELFF. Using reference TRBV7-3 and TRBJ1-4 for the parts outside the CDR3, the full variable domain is GAGVSQTPSNKVTEKGKYVELRCDPISGHTALYWYRQSLGQGPEFLIYFQGTGAADDSGLPNDRFFAVRPEGSVSTLKIQRTERGDSAVYLCASGLGPPGELFFGSGTQLSVL.

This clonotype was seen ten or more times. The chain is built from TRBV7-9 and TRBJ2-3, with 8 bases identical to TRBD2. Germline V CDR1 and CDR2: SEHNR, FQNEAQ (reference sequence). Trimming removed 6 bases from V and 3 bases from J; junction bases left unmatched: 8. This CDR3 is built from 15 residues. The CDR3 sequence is CASRPMGGGTDTQYF. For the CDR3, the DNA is TGTGCCAGCAGACCAATGGGCGGGGGGACAGATACGCAGTATTTT.

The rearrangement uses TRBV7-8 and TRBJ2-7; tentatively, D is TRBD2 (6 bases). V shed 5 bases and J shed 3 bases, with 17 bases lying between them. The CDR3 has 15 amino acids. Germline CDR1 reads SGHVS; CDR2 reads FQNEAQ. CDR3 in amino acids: CASSGRSLAHYEQYF. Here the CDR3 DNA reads TGTGCCAGCAGCGGGAGGTCACTAGCCCACTACGAGCAGTACTTC.

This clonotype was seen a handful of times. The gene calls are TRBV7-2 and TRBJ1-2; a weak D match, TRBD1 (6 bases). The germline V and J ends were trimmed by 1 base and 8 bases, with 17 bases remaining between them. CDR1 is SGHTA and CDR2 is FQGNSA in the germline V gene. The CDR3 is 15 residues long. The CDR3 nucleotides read TGTGCCAGCAGCTTAGAGCGGGGGGCCGGGAGAGGCTACACCTTC. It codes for CASSLERGAGRGYTF.